The 32 T cell receptor beta chains listed next were all sequenced from one sample in a study of CD8+ T cells in alopecia areata. Sequencing relied on a cDNA template that was reverse transcribed from extracted RNA. TCRdb keeps only in-frame clones here, not all; method: immunoSEQ multiplex PCR. Altogether about 180,000 clones are present, 50% to 75% being singletons, with the ten largest covering approximately 16%. The treatment here: oral pan-JAK inhibitor, 5-10 mg twice daily. Sequencing used CD4+ T cells sorted from blood, obtained between weeks 55 and 65, from a patient treated with tofacitinib. The receptors come from a human donor with alopecia areata.

This chain joins TRBV18 and TRBJ2-5; the match to TRBD1 covers 9 bases. This CDR3 has 16 amino acids. The J segment lost 4 bases and the V segment lost 5 bases, leaving 11 bases of the junction unmatched. Germline V gene sequence: CDR1 KGHSH, CDR2 LQKENI. This chain's CDR3 is CASSSEPGQGGETQYF. Here the CDR3 DNA reads TGTGCCAGCTCATCCGAGCCGGGACAGGGAGGAGAGACCCAGTACTTC.

This chain connects TRBV4-1 to TRBJ1-5; maybe TRBD1 (6 bases). The germline V gene has CDR1 MGHRA and CDR2 YSYEKL. V lost 2 bases and J lost 3, with 17 bases in between. The CDR3 contains 17 residues. In DNA, the CDR3 is TGCGCCAGCAGCCAATCAAAGGACAGACCCTTCAATCAGCCCCAGCATTTT. It translates to CASSQSKDRPFNQPQHF.

The chain is built from TRBV7-9 and TRBJ1-2; TRBD1 is a possible D gene (5 bases). The CDR3 length is 13 residues. CDR1 is SEHNR and CDR2 is FQNEAQ in the germline V gene (reference sequence). V lost 3 bases, J lost 2 bases, and 7 bases lay in between. CDR3 loop: CASSFAGNYGYTF. CDR3 in DNA: TGTGCCAGCAGCTTTGCAGGGAACTATGGCTACACCTTC. The variable domain in full, completed from reference TRBV7-9 and TRBJ1-2, reads DTGVSQNPRHKITKRGQNVTFRCDPISEHNRLYWYRQTLGQGPEFLTYFQNEAQLEKSRLLSDRFSAERPKGSFSTLEIQRTEQGDSAMYLCASSFAGNYGYTFGSGTRLTVV.

This clone was seen a few times. This chain connects TRBV29-1 to TRBJ2-7; TRBD2 matches at 7 bases. The CDR3 has 13 residues. After removal of 1 base from V and 1 base from J, the junction contained 1 base not matched to a gene. In germline, CDR1 is SQVTM, CDR2 ANQGSEA. CDR3 amino acids: CSVEGRESYEQYF. For the CDR3, the DNA is TGCAGCGTTGAAGGGCGGGAGTCCTACGAGCAGTACTTC.

The V and J genes are TRBV30 and TRBJ1-2, with D uncertain. The CDR3 contains 17 residues. Between the trimmed V and J ends, which lost 0 bases and 3 bases, there was a span of 20 bases. The germline V gene encodes CDR1 GTSNPN and CDR2 SVGIG (reference sequence). The CDR3 region has the DNA TGTGCCTGGAGTGTCGGAATAGAACAGTTGGCCGACTATGGCTACACCTTC. It encodes CAWSVGIEQLADYGYTF.

This clone was seen more than once but under ten times. This sequence joins TRBV23-1 and TRBJ2-2, with no clear D. TRBV23-1 is an ORF for which the function is uncertain. The CDR3 totals 19 residues. V was cut by 0 bases and J by 7 bases, with 24 bases left in between. In DNA, the CDR3 is TGCGCCAGCAGTCAATCACAGACTTCTCCCAGAGTAGGAAACGGGGAGCTGTTTTTT. This translates into CASSQSQTSPRVGNGELFF.

This clone was detected only once. The chain combines TRBV6-6 with TRBJ2-7, with 8 bases fitting TRBD2. Germline V gene lookup returns CDR1 MNHNY and CDR2 SVGAGI (reference sequence). V shed 6 bases, J shed 2 bases, and the junction held 3 bases outside the gene matches. The CDR3 is 13 amino acids. CDR3 sequence: CASSQRGTYEQYF. DNA of the CDR3: TGTGCCAGCAGCCAGCGGGGGACCTACGAGCAGTACTTC.

This clone was counted only a few times. CDR3 region: CASSKYHLAGATDTQYF. The CDR3, as DNA: TGCGCCAGCAGCAAATACCACCTAGCGGGTGCCACAGATACGCAGTATTTT. This sequence joins TRBV5-1 and TRBJ2-3; 8 positions agree with TRBD2. The CDR3 length is 17 residues. The J segment lost 2 bases and the V segment lost 4 bases, leaving 12 bases of the junction unmatched. Germline V gene sequence: CDR1 SGHRS, CDR2 YFSETQ.

This clone has a handful of counts. The chain is built from TRBV29-1 and TRBJ2-3; D is unclear. With 6 bases removed from V and 5 bases from J, the gap between germline ends came to 9 bases. The germline V gene encodes CDR1 SQVTM and CDR2 ANQGSEA. This CDR3 is 11 amino acids long. In DNA form, the CDR3 reads TGCAGCGTAATGAGAGGAGATACGCAGTATTTT. It encodes CSVMRGDTQYF.

This clone was counted a few times. The gene calls are TRBV5-1 and TRBJ2-6; unclear D gene. Between the trimmed V and J ends, which lost 4 bases and 1 base, there was a span of 3 bases. This CDR3 is built from 13 residues. Germline CDR1 reads SGHRS; CDR2 reads YFSETQ. In nucleotides, the CDR3 is TGCGCCAGCAGCACTTCTGGGGCCAACGTCCTGACTTTC. Residues: CASSTSGANVLTF.

In nucleotides, the CDR3 is TGCAGCGTAGGCGTCGATAAAGGGAAGGGACTTCTGCCGGAGTACGAGCAGTACTTC. Translated: CSVGVDKGKGLLPEYEQYF. V is TRBV29-1 and J is TRBJ2-7; possible D gene TRBD2, 6 bases. V dropped 6 bases and J dropped 4 bases, with 34 bases sitting between them. This CDR3 has 19 amino acids. CDR1 SQVTM and CDR2 ANQGSEA come from the germline V gene.

The chain is built from TRBV29-1 and TRBJ1-2; D uncertain. The CDR3 extends over 12 amino acids. Germline CDR1 is SQVTM and CDR2 is ANQGSEA. The V and J ends lost 6 bases and 6 bases respectively, with 14 bases between them. As DNA, the CDR3 is TGCAGCGTCGGCGACGGAAGGCATGGCTACACCTTC. Amino acids: CSVGDGRHGYTF.

As concerns this clone: The same CDR3 arises from other DNA sequences in this sample as well. The chain links TRBV29-1 to TRBJ1-4; 9 nucleotides align to TRBD1. V was pared by 7 bases and J by 5 bases, with 5 bases of the junction left unmatched. Germline CDR1 and CDR2: SQVTM and ANQGSEA. This CDR3 spans 13 amino acids. The CDR3 reads CSGRQGGNEKLFF. For the CDR3, the DNA is TGCAGCGGGAGACAGGGGGGAAATGAAAAACTGTTTTTT. The full variable domain, with the rest looked up from reference TRBV29-1 and TRBJ1-4, is SAVISQKPSRDICQRGTSLTIQCQVDSQVTMMFWYRQQPGQSLTLIATANQGSEATYESGFVIDKFPISRPNLTFSTLTVSNMSPEDSSIYLCSGRQGGNEKLFFGSGTQLSVL.

This clone was recorded a few times. The chain recombines TRBV27 with TRBJ2-1; D gene ambiguous. The ends were cut back, 7 bases at V and 0 bases at J, with 10 bases in the middle. Per the germline V gene, CDR1 is MNHEY and CDR2 is SMNVEV (reference sequence). The CDR3 extends over 14 amino acids. The CDR3 DNA is TGTGCCAGCAACTCGTTCAGCTCCTACAATGAGCAGTTCTTC. Its translation: CASNSFSSYNEQFF.

This clone came up a few times. The J gene is TRBJ2-2, the V gene TRBV29-1, with D perhaps TRBD1 (6 bases). With 7 bases removed from V and 2 bases from J, the gap between germline ends came to 14 bases. CDR3 length: 14 residues. Germline V gene lookup returns CDR1 SQVTM and CDR2 ANQGSEA. Here the CDR3 DNA reads TGCAGCGCCAGGGTACAGGGTAACACCGGGGAGCTGTTTTTT. Protein product: CSARVQGNTGELFF.

The chain couples TRBV6-5 to TRBJ2-7, with D perhaps TRBD2 (5 bases). Germline V gives CDR1 MNHEY, CDR2 SVGAGI. V was pared by 5 bases and J by 0 bases, with 11 bases between. CDR3 length equals 14 residues. For the CDR3, the DNA is TGTGCCAGCAGTAACCGGGGAAGCTCCTACGAGCAGTACTTC. As protein: CASSNRGSSYEQYF.

The chain recombines TRBV6-1 with TRBJ1-2; 7 bases align to TRBD1. Germline V gene data show CDR1 as MNHNS and CDR2 as SASEGT. CDR3 length equals 12 residues. V dropped 8 bases and J dropped 8; count of bases not matched to a gene: 8. CDR3 coding DNA: TGTGCCAGCCGACAGGGCGAGGGAGGCTACACCTTC. It encodes CASRQGEGGYTF.

The chain uses TRBV5-1 and TRBJ2-1; D possibly corresponds to TRBD2 (6 bases). From germline, CDR1 is SGHRS and CDR2 YFSETQ. The CDR3 has 15 amino acids. With 0 bases removed from V and 4 bases from J, the gap between germline ends came to 11 bases. The CDR3 DNA follows: TGCGCCAGCAGCTTGGACGGGGGAGGATACAATGAGCAGTTCTTC. Amino acids: CASSLDGGGYNEQFF. The full variable domain, its missing parts supplied by reference TRBV5-1 and TRBJ2-1, is KAGVTQTPRYLIKTRGQQVTLSCSPISGHRSVSWYQQTPGQGLQFLFEYFSETQRNKGNFPGRFSGRQFSNSRSEMNVSTLELGDSALYLCASSLDGGGYNEQFFGPGTRLTVL.

The chain combines TRBV7-9 with TRBJ1-6, with 7 nucleotides matching TRBD1. The V gene's germline CDR1 is SEHNR and CDR2 FQNEAQ (reference sequence). V lost 6 bases to trimming and J lost 9 bases; unmatched junction nucleotides: 11. The CDR3 runs to 15 residues. CDR3 in amino acids: CASRGTGDPSSPLHF. CDR3 sequence (DNA): TGTGCCAGCAGGGGTACAGGGGATCCAAGTTCACCCCTCCACTTT.

This clone was counted only a few times. This chain uses TRBV5-1 with TRBJ2-6, with D possibly being TRBD1 (6 bases). V dropped 4 bases and J dropped 0 bases, with 11 bases sitting between them. The CDR3 is made up of 16 amino acids. Looked up from germline, CDR1 is SGHRS and CDR2 is YFSETQ. The CDR3 protein is CASSGQGSSGANVLTF. In nucleotides, the CDR3 is TGCGCCAGCAGCGGGCAGGGGAGCTCTGGGGCCAACGTCCTGACTTTC.

In the case of this clone: At one end, the junction sequence differs from germline, possibly due to a read error. The chain couples TRBV10-3 to TRBJ1-4; 10 bases are shared with TRBD1. The CDR3 is 11 amino acids. The V gene's germline CDR1 is ENHRY and CDR2 SYGVKD. CDR3 sequence: CRDRGQEKLFF. The CDR3, as DNA: TGCAGAGACAGGGGGCAGGAAAAACTGTTTTTT.

This clone showed up just a few times. The chain recombines TRBV28 with TRBJ2-5; D call uncertain. The V end was cut by 6 bases, the J end by 2 bases, with 16 bases between. CDR1 and CDR2 (germline): MDHEN, SYDVKM. This CDR3 spans 15 amino acids. CDR3 protein: CASSQTTESQETQYF. As DNA, the CDR3 is TGTGCCAGCAGCCAAACTACAGAGTCTCAAGAGACCCAGTACTTC.

The chain employs TRBV6-1 and TRBJ1-1, with TRBD1 matching over 7 bases. J lost 6 bases, V lost 10 bases, and 5 bases had no gene match. Germline CDR1 is MNHNS and CDR2 is SASEGT. The CDR3 extends over 11 amino acids. The CDR3 is CATDRVAEAFF. In DNA form, the CDR3 reads TGTGCCACCGACAGGGTGGCTGAAGCTTTCTTT.

The table lists this clone with a few counts. The chain is built from TRBV9 and TRBJ1-1; no definite D call. The length of the CDR3 is 16 residues. Germline CDR1 and CDR2: SGDLS and YYNGEE. The V end was cut by 0 bases, the J end by 8 bases, with 20 bases between. CDR3 nucleotide sequence: TGTGCCAGCAGCGTAGGGGCAGACCCGAGGACGGGCGAAGCTTTCTTT. Translated, it gives CASSVGADPRTGEAFF.

The V call is TRBV7-9, the J call TRBJ1-4, with a possible D match to TRBD1 (6 bases). Trimming shortened V by 5 bases and J by 0 bases, and 7 bases separated the two germline ends. CDR1 and CDR2 from the germline V gene are SEHNR and FQNEAQ (reference sequence). This CDR3 region has 14 residues. CDR3 protein: CASSRTATNEKLFF. DNA for the CDR3: TGTGCCAGCAGCCGGACAGCAACTAATGAAAAACTGTTTTTT. Filled out from reference TRBV7-9 and TRBJ1-4, the complete variable domain reads DTGVSQNPRHKITKRGQNVTFRCDPISEHNRLYWYRQTLGQGPEFLTYFQNEAQLEKSRLLSDRFSAERPKGSFSTLEIQRTEQGDSAMYLCASSRTATNEKLFFGSGTQLSVL.

The chain has TRBV29-1 and TRBJ1-3; D is undetermined. Trimming removed 3 bases at V and 9 bases at J, with 15 bases between. Germline V CDR1 and CDR2: SQVTM, ANQGSEA. The CDR3 has 13 residues. For the CDR3, the DNA is TGCAGCGTTGATTCCCGGGCGGGTACCACCATATATTTT. Translating gives CSVDSRAGTTIYF.

The CDR3 nucleotides are TGTGCCAGCAGTTTAGAAGCGCCCTATCAGCCCCAGCATTTT. It yields the protein CASSLEAPYQPQHF. This chain uses TRBV27 with TRBJ1-5; no firm D call. This CDR3 is built from 14 residues. Per the germline V gene, CDR1 is MNHEY and CDR2 is SMNVEV (reference sequence). Deletions cut 2 bases from V and 5 bases from J, with 10 bases between.

Only a few counts were recorded for this clone. The rearrangement uses TRBV5-1 and TRBJ2-7; no firm D call. CDR3 size: 11 residues. Trimming stripped 5 bases from V and 4 bases from J, with 7 bases between. CDR1 and CDR2 (germline): SGHRS, YFSETQ. CDR3 nucleotide sequence: TGCGCCAGCAGTTCCGAGTACGAGCAGTACTTC. Amino acids: CASSSEYEQYF.

The table lists this clone with a count of one. This rearrangement joins TRBV6-1 to TRBJ2-3; 10 positions agree with TRBD1. V shed 6 bases, J shed 2 bases, and the junction held 5 bases outside the gene matches. Germline CDR1 MNHNS, CDR2 SASEGT. The CDR3 runs 15 residues. The CDR3 DNA follows: TGTGCCAGCAGAGCGGACAGGGGGAACACAGATACGCAGTATTTT. Its translation is CASRADRGNTDTQYF.

This clone occurred a few times. The rearrangement joins TRBV30 to TRBJ2-3; tentatively, D is TRBD1 (5 bases). V dropped 5 bases and J dropped 4 bases, with 13 bases sitting between them. This CDR3 is 13 amino acids long. Per the germline V gene, CDR1 is GTSNPN and CDR2 is SVGIG (reference sequence). The CDR3 spells CAWRQMYPDTQYF. The CDR3 nucleotides are TGTGCCTGGCGACAGATGTATCCAGATACGCAGTATTTT.

The table lists this clone with a few counts. The same CDR3 is also encoded by other DNA sequences in this sample. This chain's CDR3 is CSARGTGELFF. CDR3 sequence (DNA): TGCAGTGCCCGCGGGACCGGGGAGCTGTTTTTT. This rearrangement joins TRBV20-1 to TRBJ2-2, with D perhaps TRBD2 (5 bases). The CDR3 consists of 11 residues. Trimming removed 6 bases from V and 5 bases from J, with 7 bases in between. Looked up from germline, CDR1 is DFQATT and CDR2 is SNEGSKA (reference sequence).

The chain recombines TRBV29-1 with TRBJ2-2; perhaps D is TRBD1 or TRBD2 (5 bases each). This CDR3 comprises 14 residues. Trimming removed 4 bases at V and 6 bases at J, with 15 bases between. CDR1 is SQVTM and CDR2 is ANQGSEA in the germline V gene. CDR3 sequence (DNA): TGCAGCGTTGGGGGGATAAGCGTGGCCGGGGAGCTGTTTTTT. It translates to CSVGGISVAGELFF.